This entry describes one TCR beta chain. Its target is unknown. Extracted RNA was reverse transcribed into cDNA, the sequencing template. Profiling relied on immunoSEQ multiplex PCR, and the TCRdb table lists in-frame clones only, not all of them. The sample consists of around 210,000 clones, roughly 50% of them appearing once. The data stem from a study of CD8+ T cells in alopecia areata. Study-wide findings and caveats: Scalp data also include sequences from resident alphabeta T cells of normal skin. Compared with normal scalp, lesional scalp had higher clonality and more expanded CD8+ clones. Patients showed less clear TCR sequence sharing than mice, possibly partly because of HLA diversity.

The CDR3 is 15 amino acids. Looked up from germline, CDR1 is SGHDN and CDR2 is FVKESK. V lost 0 bases to trimming and J lost 8 bases, with 14 bases between them. Cell sorting on a FACSAria was used to separate CD4+ and CD8+ T cells from the PBMCs. The TCR originated in a human donor in good health. The material sequenced was CD8+ T cells sorted from blood. V and J are TRBV14 and TRBJ2-1; maybe TRBD2 (6 bases). DNA of the CDR3: TGTGCCAGCAGCCAAGACCCCGGCAGGGAGGATGAGCAGTTCTTC. Translating it yields CASSQDPGREDEQFF.